Shown below are 14 T cell receptor beta chains from a single sample sequenced in a study of T-cell reconstitution after alpha-beta-depleted transplantation in children. A library of TCRbeta sequences, prepared with unique molecular identifiers, was generated. MiXCR, applied by TCRdb to the PCR reads, yields one record per CDR3 protein. The sample records just over 950,000 distinct CDR3 sequences, roughly 31% being singletons. Material: PBMCs, mostly from graft donor cells, obtained 360 days after TCRalphabeta/CD19-depleted stem cell transplant. Source of these receptors: a boy in the first two years of life who had a stem cell transplant for SCID, so the T cells may come from the graft donor.

The chain carries TRBV12-3 or TRBV12-4 and TRBJ1-2, with a possible D match to TRBD1 (5 bases). The CDR3 is 13 residues long. Trimming left V 5 bases short and J 6 bases short, with 13 bases between. The CDR3 DNA sequence: TGTGCCAGCAGTCCTCAGGGATCCCATGGCTACACCTTC. Encoded protein: CASSPQGSHGYTF.

The chain uses TRBV6-5 and TRBJ2-1; D possibly corresponds to TRBD2 (5 bases). Per germline, CDR1 MNHEY and CDR2 SVGAGI. The CDR3 is 14 residues long. Between the trimmed V and J ends, which lost 2 bases and 8 bases, there was a span of 13 bases. CDR3 protein: CASSYGTGNYEQFF. The CDR3 DNA sequence: TGTGCCAGCAGTTACGGTACGGGGAACTATGAGCAGTTCTTC.

This clonotype showed up just a few times. The rearrangement uses TRBV29-1 and TRBJ2-1; D is possibly TRBD1 (5 bases). Germline V CDR1 and CDR2: SQVTM, ANQGSEA. The length of the CDR3 is 14 residues. V was cut by 0 bases and J by 7 bases, with 13 bases left in between. CDR3 coding DNA: TGCAGCGTTGAAGATCCCAGGGCCAGTAATGAGCAGTTCTTC. Its protein product is CSVEDPRASNEQFF.

This clonotype was picked up a small number of times. The CDR3 nucleotides read TGCAGCGTTGGGCAATTAATGAACACTGAAGCTTTCTTT. It is translated as CSVGQLMNTEAFF. This sequence joins TRBV29-1 and TRBJ1-1; no clear D gene. CDR3 length: 13 residues. In germline, CDR1 is SQVTM, CDR2 ANQGSEA. V was trimmed by 4 bases and J by 0 bases, leaving 9 bases between them.

This clonotype was picked up a small number of times. The chain couples TRBV29-1 to TRBJ1-2; D gene uncertain. The CDR3 spans 13 residues. The germline V gene encodes CDR1 SQVTM and CDR2 ANQGSEA. Deletions cut 3 bases from V and 2 bases from J, with 10 bases between. DNA for the CDR3: TGCAGCGTTGAGGGCAGGCCGAACTATGGCTACACCTTC. It translates to CSVEGRPNYGYTF.

This clonotype was seen more than once but under ten times. J is TRBJ2-6 and V is TRBV5-6; unclear D gene. The length of the CDR3 is 16 residues. Trimming removed 6 bases from V and 0 bases from J, with 13 bases in between. Germline CDR1 is SGHDT and CDR2 is YYEEEE. CDR3 in amino acids: CASIQTMTSGANVLTF. In DNA form, the CDR3 reads TGTGCCAGCATCCAAACCATGACCTCTGGGGCCAACGTCCTGACTTTC. The whole variable domain, remainder taken from reference TRBV5-6 and TRBJ2-6, is DAGVTQSPTHLIKTRGQQVTLRCSPKSGHDTVSWYQQALGQGPQFIFQYYEEEERQRGNFPDRFSGHQFPNYSSELNVNALLLGDSALYLCASIQTMTSGANVLTFGAGSRLTVL.

This clonotype was picked up a small number of times. The rearrangement uses TRBV29-1 and TRBJ2-1; 9 nucleotides match TRBD1. The V gene's germline CDR1 is SQVTM and CDR2 ANQGSEA. The CDR3 contains 14 residues. V shed 8 bases and J 5 bases; nucleotides not matched to a gene: 10. In DNA, the CDR3 is TGCAGCCCTCTTGGGGACAGGGAGCACAATGAGCAGTTCTTC. This gives the protein CSPLGDREHNEQFF.

In this sample, this clonotype turned up a few times. V and J are TRBV28 and TRBJ1-5; D gene uncertain. In germline, CDR1 is MDHEN, CDR2 SYDVKM. The CDR3 is 13 residues long. Trimming cost V 3 bases and J 6 bases, with 9 bases left between them. CDR3 sequence reads: CASSFMGSQPQHF. The CDR3 DNA follows: TGTGCCAGCAGTTTCATGGGAAGTCAGCCCCAGCATTTT.

The sample holds one count of this clonotype. This chain uses TRBV20-1 with TRBJ2-3, with TRBD2 identical over 7 bases. In germline, CDR1 is DFQATT, CDR2 SNEGSKA (reference sequence). J lost 6 bases, V lost 6 bases, and 12 bases had no gene match. The CDR3 is 14 residues long. This CDR3 reads CSAPFSGPRDTQYF. For the CDR3, the DNA is TGCAGTGCGCCTTTTAGCGGGCCGCGGGATACGCAGTATTTT.

This clonotype was recorded a few times. The chain has TRBV11-2 and TRBJ2-1; 12 nucleotides line up with TRBD2. Germline CDR1 and CDR2: SGHAT and FQNNGV. The trim removed 7 bases at V and 12 bases at J, leaving 7 bases unmatched. The CDR3 runs to 13 residues. Written as DNA, the CDR3 is TGTGCCAGCACGCTAGCGGGGGGGGTCGGGCAGTTCTTC. Its translation is CASTLAGGVGQFF.

The chain couples TRBV20-1 to TRBJ2-3, with 10 bases identical to TRBD2. With V trimmed by 5 bases and J by 3 bases, 8 bases remained unmatched. Germline CDR1 DFQATT, CDR2 SNEGSKA (reference sequence). The CDR3 spans 15 residues. CDR3 protein: CSAPTATSGTDTQYF. CDR3 nucleotides: TGCAGTGCTCCAACCGCGACTAGCGGGACAGATACGCAGTATTTT.

This clonotype was seen many times. V usage is TRBV6-5 and J usage is TRBJ1-2, with 7 bases identical to TRBD1. Germline CDR1 reads MNHEY; CDR2 reads SVGAGI. The CDR3 runs to 13 residues. With 2 bases clipped from V and 4 bases from J, the junction kept 1 base outside the gene matches. The CDR3 DNA follows: TGTGCCAGCAGTTACGACAGGGCCTATGGCTACACCTTC. It is translated as CASSYDRAYGYTF.

This clonotype was observed a handful of times. V and J are TRBV25-1 and TRBJ2-1; D may be TRBD1 or TRBD2 (5 bases each). Germline V gene lookup returns CDR1 MGHDK and CDR2 SYGVNS. CDR3 size: 13 residues. V lost 8 bases to trimming and J lost 5 bases, with 13 bases between them. The CDR3 loop reads CASARGGNNEQFF. The CDR3 nucleotides are TGTGCCAGCGCCCGGGGCGGTAACAATGAGCAGTTCTTC.

V gene TRBV2 combines with J gene TRBJ2-5, with D possibly TRBD1 on 5 matching bases. CDR3 length: 14 amino acids. Germline V gene data show CDR1 as SNHLY and CDR2 as FYNNEI. V was cut by 7 bases and J by 0 bases, with 12 bases left in between. The CDR3 coding sequence is TGTGCCAGCATTTTATCAGGGAACCAAGAGACCCAGTACTTC. Encoded protein: CASILSGNQETQYF.